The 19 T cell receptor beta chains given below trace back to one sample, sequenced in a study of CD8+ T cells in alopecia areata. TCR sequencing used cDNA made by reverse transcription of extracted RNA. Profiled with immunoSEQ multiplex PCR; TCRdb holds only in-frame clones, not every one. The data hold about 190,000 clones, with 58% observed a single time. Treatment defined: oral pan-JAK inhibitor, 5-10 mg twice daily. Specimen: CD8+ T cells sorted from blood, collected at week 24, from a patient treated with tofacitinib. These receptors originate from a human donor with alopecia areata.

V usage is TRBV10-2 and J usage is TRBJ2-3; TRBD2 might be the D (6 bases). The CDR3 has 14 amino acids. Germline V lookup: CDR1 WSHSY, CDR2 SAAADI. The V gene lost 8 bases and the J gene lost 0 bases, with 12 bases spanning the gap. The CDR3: CASFGGSSTDTQYF. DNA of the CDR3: TGCGCCAGCTTCGGAGGGAGCAGCACAGATACGCAGTATTTT.

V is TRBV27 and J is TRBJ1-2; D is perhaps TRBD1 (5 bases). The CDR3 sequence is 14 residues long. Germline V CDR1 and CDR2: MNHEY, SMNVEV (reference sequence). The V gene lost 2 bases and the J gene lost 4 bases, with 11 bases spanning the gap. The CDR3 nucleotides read TGTGCCAGCAGTTTAACAGCGACAGCCTATGGCTACACCTTC. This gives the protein CASSLTATAYGYTF.

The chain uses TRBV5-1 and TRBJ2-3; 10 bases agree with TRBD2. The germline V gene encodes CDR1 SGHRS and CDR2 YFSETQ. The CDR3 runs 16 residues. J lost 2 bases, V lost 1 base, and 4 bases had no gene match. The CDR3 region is CASSLLAGDATDTQYF. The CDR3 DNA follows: TGCGCCAGCAGCTTGCTAGCGGGGGATGCCACAGATACGCAGTATTTT.

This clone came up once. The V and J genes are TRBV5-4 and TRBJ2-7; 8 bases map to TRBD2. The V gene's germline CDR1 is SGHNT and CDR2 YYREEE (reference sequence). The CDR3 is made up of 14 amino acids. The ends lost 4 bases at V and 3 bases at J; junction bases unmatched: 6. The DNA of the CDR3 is TGTGCCAGCAGCCCTGAGCGGGGGAACTACGAGCAGTACTTC. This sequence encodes CASSPERGNYEQYF.

The CDR3 protein is CASSFVGYYGYTF. In nucleotides, the CDR3 is TGTGCCAGCAGTTTTGTAGGGTACTATGGCTACACCTTC. J is TRBJ1-2 and V is TRBV27; D unclear. Germline lookup yields CDR1 MNHEY and CDR2 SMNVEV (reference sequence). V was clipped by 3 bases and J by 3 bases, with 8 bases between them. CDR3 length: 13 amino acids.

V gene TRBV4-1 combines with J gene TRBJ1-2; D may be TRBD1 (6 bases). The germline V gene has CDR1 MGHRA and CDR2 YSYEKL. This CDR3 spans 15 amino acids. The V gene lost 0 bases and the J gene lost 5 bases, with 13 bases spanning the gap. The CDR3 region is CASSQETGGRYGYTF. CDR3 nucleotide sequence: TGCGCCAGCAGCCAAGAGACAGGAGGGCGGTATGGCTACACCTTC.

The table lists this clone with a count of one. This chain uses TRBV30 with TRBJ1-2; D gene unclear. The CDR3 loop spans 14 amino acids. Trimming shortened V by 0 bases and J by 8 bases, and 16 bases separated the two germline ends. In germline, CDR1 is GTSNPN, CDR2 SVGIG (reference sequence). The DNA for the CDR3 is TGTGCCTGGAGTGTACGGGCACAGCTAGCGGGCTACACCTTC. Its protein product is CAWSVRAQLAGYTF.

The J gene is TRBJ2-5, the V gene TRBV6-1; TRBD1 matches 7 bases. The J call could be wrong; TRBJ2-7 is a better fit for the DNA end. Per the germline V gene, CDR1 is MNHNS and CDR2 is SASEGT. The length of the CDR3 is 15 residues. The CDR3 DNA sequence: TGTGCCAGCAGTGTTTGGGACAGTAACAACTACGAGCAGTACTTC. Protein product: CASSVWDSNNYEQYF.

The CDR3 coding sequence is TGCGCCAGCACCGACAGAGGGGACGAGCAGTACTTC. The encoded protein is CASTDRGDEQYF. The genes are TRBV5-1 and TRBJ2-7, with D possibly called TRBD1 or TRBD2 (5 bases each). The CDR3 has 12 residues. Trimming took 6 bases from V and 5 from J, leaving 12 bases between them. Germline loops: CDR1 SGHRS, CDR2 YFSETQ. The full variable domain, its missing parts supplied by reference TRBV5-1 and TRBJ2-7, is KAGVTQTPRYLIKTRGQQVTLSCSPISGHRSVSWYQQTPGQGLQFLFEYFSETQRNKGNFPGRFSGRQFSNSRSEMNVSTLELGDSALYLCASTDRGDEQYFGPGTRLTVT.

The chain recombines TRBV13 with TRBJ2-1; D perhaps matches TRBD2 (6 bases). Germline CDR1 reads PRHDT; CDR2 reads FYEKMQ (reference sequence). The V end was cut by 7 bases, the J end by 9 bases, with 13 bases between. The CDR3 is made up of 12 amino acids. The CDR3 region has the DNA TGTGCCAGCATCGAACCCGGGGGTGAGCAGTTCTTC. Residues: CASIEPGGEQFF. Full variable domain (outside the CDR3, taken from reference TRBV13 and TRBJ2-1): AAGVIQSPRHLIKEKRETATLKCYPIPRHDTVYWYQQGPGQDPQFLISFYEKMQSDKGSIPDRFSAQQFSDYHSELNMSSLELGDSALYFCASIEPGGEQFFGPGTRLTVL.

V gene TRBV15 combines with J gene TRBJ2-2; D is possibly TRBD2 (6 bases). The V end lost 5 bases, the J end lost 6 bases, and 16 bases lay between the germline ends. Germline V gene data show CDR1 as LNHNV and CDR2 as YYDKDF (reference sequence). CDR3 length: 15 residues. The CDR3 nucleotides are TGTGCCACCAGCGCCCGCTACGGGGGACCCGGGGAGCTGTTTTTT. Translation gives CATSARYGGPGELFF.

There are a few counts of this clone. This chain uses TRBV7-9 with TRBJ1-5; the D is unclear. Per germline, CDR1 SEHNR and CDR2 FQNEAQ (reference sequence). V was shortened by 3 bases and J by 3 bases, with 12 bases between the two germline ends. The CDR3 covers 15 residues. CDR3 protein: CASSFNWRDNQPQHF. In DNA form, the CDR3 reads TGTGCCAGCAGCTTCAACTGGAGGGACAATCAGCCCCAGCATTTT. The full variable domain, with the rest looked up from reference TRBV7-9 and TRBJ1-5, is DTGVSQNPRHKITKRGQNVTFRCDPISEHNRLYWYRQTLGQGPEFLTYFQNEAQLEKSRLLSDRFSAERPKGSFSTLEIQRTEQGDSAMYLCASSFNWRDNQPQHFGDGTRLSIL.

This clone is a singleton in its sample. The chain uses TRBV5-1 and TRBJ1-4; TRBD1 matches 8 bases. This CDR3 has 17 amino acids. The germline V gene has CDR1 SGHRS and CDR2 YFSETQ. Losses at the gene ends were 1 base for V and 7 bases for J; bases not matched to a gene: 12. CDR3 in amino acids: CASSLLFRGLLGEKLFF. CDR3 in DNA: TGCGCCAGCAGCTTGCTGTTCAGGGGGCTACTGGGTGAAAAACTGTTTTTT. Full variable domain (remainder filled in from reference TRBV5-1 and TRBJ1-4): KAGVTQTPRYLIKTRGQQVTLSCSPISGHRSVSWYQQTPGQGLQFLFEYFSETQRNKGNFPGRFSGRQFSNSRSEMNVSTLELGDSALYLCASSLLFRGLLGEKLFFGSGTQLSVL.

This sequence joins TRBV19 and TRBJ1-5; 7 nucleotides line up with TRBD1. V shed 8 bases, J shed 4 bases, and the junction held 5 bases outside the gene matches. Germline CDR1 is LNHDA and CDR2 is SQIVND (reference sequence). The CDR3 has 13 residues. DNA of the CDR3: TGTGCCAGTGAAGACAGGGTAAATCAGCCCCAGCATTTT. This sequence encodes CASEDRVNQPQHF.

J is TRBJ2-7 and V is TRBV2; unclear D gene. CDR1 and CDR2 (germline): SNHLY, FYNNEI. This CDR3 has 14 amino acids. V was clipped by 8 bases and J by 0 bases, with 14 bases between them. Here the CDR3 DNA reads TGTGCCAGCCGGGCCGGACCACCCTCCTACGAGCAGTACTTC. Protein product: CASRAGPPSYEQYF.

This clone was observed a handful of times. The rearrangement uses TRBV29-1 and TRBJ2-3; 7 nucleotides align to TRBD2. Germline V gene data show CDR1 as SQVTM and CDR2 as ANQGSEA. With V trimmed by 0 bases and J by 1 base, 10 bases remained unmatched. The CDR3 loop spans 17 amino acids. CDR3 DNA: TGCAGCGTTGAAGAGGGACCACCTAGCGGACGCACAGATACGCAGTATTTT. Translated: CSVEEGPPSGRTDTQYF.

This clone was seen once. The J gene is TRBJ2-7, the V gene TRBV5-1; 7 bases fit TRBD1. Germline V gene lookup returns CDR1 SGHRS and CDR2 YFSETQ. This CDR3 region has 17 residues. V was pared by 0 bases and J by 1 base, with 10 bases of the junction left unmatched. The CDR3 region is CASSLDWTGIGSYEQYF. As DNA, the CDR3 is TGCGCCAGCAGCTTGGATTGGACAGGAATCGGGTCCTACGAGCAGTACTTC.

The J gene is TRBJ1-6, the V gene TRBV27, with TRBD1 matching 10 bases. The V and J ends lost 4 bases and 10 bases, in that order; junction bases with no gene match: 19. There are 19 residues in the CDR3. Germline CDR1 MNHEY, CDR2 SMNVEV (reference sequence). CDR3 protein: CASSSLRPGQGRIISPLHF. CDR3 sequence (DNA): TGTGCCAGCAGTTCACTCCGCCCGGGACAGGGGCGAATAATCTCACCCCTCCACTTT.

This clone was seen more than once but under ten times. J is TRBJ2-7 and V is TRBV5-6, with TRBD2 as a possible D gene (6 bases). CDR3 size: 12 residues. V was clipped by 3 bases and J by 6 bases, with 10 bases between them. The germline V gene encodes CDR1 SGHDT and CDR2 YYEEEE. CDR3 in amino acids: CASSSGTLEQYF. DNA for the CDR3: TGTGCCAGCAGCTCCGGGACTCTCGAGCAGTACTTC. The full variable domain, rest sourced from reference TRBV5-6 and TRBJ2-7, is DAGVTQSPTHLIKTRGQQVTLRCSPKSGHDTVSWYQQALGQGPQFIFQYYEEEERQRGNFPDRFSGHQFPNYSSELNVNALLLGDSALYLCASSSGTLEQYFGPGTRLTVT.